This is a list of T cell receptor beta chains from one sample in a study of shared clonotypes between healthy human individuals. Generated by immunoSEQ multiplex PCR, the TCRdb table keeps only in-frame clones and is missing some. The sample yields 2 million to 2.5 million clones, approximately 94% seen once. The sample was naive CD4+ T cells sorted from blood. These receptors came from a man aged 18 to 29 in good health. Both conserved end residues are part of each CDR3. The order of the fields is V gene, CDR3 protein.

v_gene: TRBV5-1; CDR3aa: CASSLADRVGTQYF
v_gene: TRBV5-1; CDR3aa: CASSPGTGNSPLHF
v_gene: TRBV6-5; CDR3aa: CASSYWVAGGYEQYF
v_gene: TRBV6-1; CDR3aa: CASSDPYSGTRLNYGYTF
v_gene: TRBV5-1; CDR3aa: CASAPLDGGESSYNSPLHF
v_gene: TRBV6-6; CDR3aa: CASTLGQVYNEQFF
v_gene: TRBV6-1; CDR3aa: CASIVTGTLPYEQYF
v_gene: TRBV18; CDR3aa: CASSPESYEQYF
v_gene: TRBV6-5; CDR3aa: CASSYLGGPNQPQHF
v_gene: TRBV18; CDR3aa: CASSPQDRFGTEAFF
v_gene: TRBV5-4; CDR3aa: CASSPGRDTQYF
v_gene: TRBV4-3; CDR3aa: CASSQDMNGNTIYF
v_gene: TRBV19; CDR3aa: CASSIGDRVYNSPLHF